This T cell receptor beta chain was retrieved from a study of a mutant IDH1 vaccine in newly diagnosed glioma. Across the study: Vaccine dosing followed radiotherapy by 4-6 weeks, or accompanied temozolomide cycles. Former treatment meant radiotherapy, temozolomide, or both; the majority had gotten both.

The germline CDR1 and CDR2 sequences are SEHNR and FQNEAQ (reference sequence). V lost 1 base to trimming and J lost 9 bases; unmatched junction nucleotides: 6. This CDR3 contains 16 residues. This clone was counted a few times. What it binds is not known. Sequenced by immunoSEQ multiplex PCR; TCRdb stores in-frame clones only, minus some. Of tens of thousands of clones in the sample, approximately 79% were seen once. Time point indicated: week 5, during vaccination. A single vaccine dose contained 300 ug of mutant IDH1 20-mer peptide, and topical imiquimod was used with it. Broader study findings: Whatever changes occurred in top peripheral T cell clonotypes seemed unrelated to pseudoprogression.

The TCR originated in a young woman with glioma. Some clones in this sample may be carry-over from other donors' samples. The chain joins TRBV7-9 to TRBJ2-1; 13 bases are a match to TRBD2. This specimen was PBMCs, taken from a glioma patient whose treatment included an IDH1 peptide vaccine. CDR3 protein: CASSLVETSGRFEQFF. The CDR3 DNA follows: TGTGCCAGCAGCTTAGTAGAGACTAGCGGGAGGTTTGAGCAGTTCTTC.